The 14 T cell receptor beta chains below come from one sample, sequenced in a study of T cell repertoires in cytomegalovirus infection. TCRdb called the reads again in MiXCR, with one record for every CDR3 protein. Among around 450,000 distinct CDR3 sequences listed, about 11% were seen once. Input material: PBMCs. The receptor source for this set is a human donor in good health (CMV status not recorded). Some clones in this sample may be carry-over from other donors' samples.

For this clonotype: This sequence may be a read error, since a much larger clone differs from it by one base. The chain carries TRBV19 and TRBJ1-1; 7 bases agree with TRBD1. Germline assignment: CDR1 LNHDA and CDR2 SQIVND (reference sequence). The trim removed 8 bases at V and 12 bases at J, leaving 12 bases unmatched. The CDR3 has 12 residues. CDR3 protein: CASRQGGWESFF. The DNA for the CDR3 is TGTGCCAGTCGACAGGGAGGCTGGGAATCTTTCTTT.

This clonotype has ten or more counts. This chain connects TRBV4-1 to TRBJ2-5; D not resolved. V lost 4 bases and J lost 5, with 11 bases in between. CDR3 length equals 13 residues. Germline V gene data show CDR1 as MGHRA and CDR2 as YSYEKL. The DNA of the CDR3 is TGCGCCAGCAGCCGAGCGATTGGGGAGACCCAGTACTTC. Its protein is CASSRAIGETQYF.

The gene calls are TRBV30 and TRBJ2-5, with 8 bases identical to TRBD2. Germline values: CDR1 GTSNPN, CDR2 SVGIG (reference sequence). This CDR3 has 15 residues. With 0 bases clipped from V and 4 bases from J, the junction kept 7 bases outside the gene matches. In nucleotides, the CDR3 is TGTGCCTGGAGTGTACAAAGCGGGAGAGGAGAGACCCAGTACTTC. As protein: CAWSVQSGRGETQYF.

Ten or more counts support this clonotype. This rearrangement joins TRBV7-6 to TRBJ1-5; no firm D call. The CDR3 contains 18 residues. Trimming left V 5 bases short and J 3 bases short, with 23 bases between. Germline V gene sequence: CDR1 SGHVS, CDR2 FNYEAQ. The CDR3 DNA reads as TGTGCCAGCAGCCTTTCCCTTAAGAGGGCAGCAGACAATCAGCCCCAGCATTTT. It is translated as CASSLSLKRAADNQPQHF.

The chain carries TRBV5-4 and TRBJ2-1; 7 nucleotides match TRBD2. This CDR3 spans 13 amino acids. Germline lookup yields CDR1 SGHNT and CDR2 YYREEE (reference sequence). Germline trimming cut 1 base from V and 10 bases from J; bases unmatched to any gene: 5. The CDR3 spells CASSLSTAGEQFF. CDR3 sequence (DNA): TGTGCCAGCAGCTTGAGTACAGCGGGGGAGCAGTTCTTC.

The V gene is TRBV4-2, the J gene TRBJ1-1; tentative D call: TRBD1 (6 bases). CDR3 length: 16 residues. Looked up from germline, CDR1 is LGHNA and CDR2 is YNFKEQ. V was trimmed by 3 bases and J by 0 bases, leaving 14 bases between them. The CDR3 sequence: CASSHDSQGVNTEAFF. The CDR3 region has the DNA TGTGCCAGCAGCCATGATTCACAGGGCGTGAACACTGAAGCTTTCTTT.

This clonotype was picked up a small number of times. The chain couples TRBV29-1 to TRBJ1-1, with no clear D. The length of the CDR3 is 11 residues. The ends were cut back, 2 bases at V and 10 bases at J, with 11 bases in the middle. Germline assignment: CDR1 SQVTM and CDR2 ANQGSEA. This chain's CDR3 is CSVEPSVLAFF. CDR3 in DNA: TGCAGCGTTGAACCCAGTGTGTTAGCTTTCTTT. The variable domain in full, completed from reference TRBV29-1 and TRBJ1-1, reads SAVISQKPSRDICQRGTSLTIQCQVDSQVTMMFWYRQQPGQSLTLIATANQGSEATYESGFVIDKFPISRPNLTFSTLTVSNMSPEDSSIYLCSVEPSVLAFFGQGTRLTVV.

This clonotype appeared many times. The J gene is TRBJ2-5, the V gene TRBV29-1; tentative D call: TRBD2 (5 bases). V was clipped by 4 bases and J by 5 bases, with 11 bases between them. CDR1 and CDR2 (germline): SQVTM, ANQGSEA. The CDR3 totals 12 residues. The CDR3 sequence is CSVGSGIETQYF. The CDR3 DNA follows: TGCAGCGTTGGTTCGGGGATTGAGACCCAGTACTTC.

The chain has TRBV15 and TRBJ1-3; TRBD1 is a possible D gene (5 bases). The CDR3 loop spans 15 amino acids. V was cut by 3 bases and J by 4 bases, with 13 bases left in between. CDR1 is LNHNV, CDR2 YYDKDF, per germline (reference sequence). The CDR3 coding sequence is TGTGCCACCAGCAGCCCAGGCAGGGCCGGAAACACCATATATTTT. Encoded protein: CATSSPGRAGNTIYF. Full variable domain (rest looked up from reference TRBV15 and TRBJ1-3): DAMVIQNPRYQVTQFGKPVTLSCSQTLNHNVMYWYQQKSSQAPKLLFHYYDKDFNNEADTPDNFQSRRPNTSFCFLDIRSPGLGDTAMYLCATSSPGRAGNTIYFGEGSWLTVV.

This clonotype was picked up many times. The chain couples TRBV7-2 to TRBJ1-4; possible D gene TRBD1, 6 bases. The V end lost 2 bases, the J end lost 0 bases, and 7 bases lay between the germline ends. Germline CDR1 is SGHTA and CDR2 is FQGNSA. The CDR3 sequence is 15 residues long. The CDR3 region is CASSLRGATNEKLFF. The CDR3 DNA reads TGTGCCAGCAGCTTAAGGGGGGCAACTAATGAAAAACTGTTTTTT.

This clonotype showed up many times. The gene calls are TRBV11-2 and TRBJ2-5, with D perhaps assigned TRBD1 or TRBD2 (6 bases each). CDR3 size: 12 residues. In germline, CDR1 is SGHAT, CDR2 FQNNGV. Trimming removed 10 bases from V and 5 bases from J, with 14 bases in between. CDR3 bases: TGTGCCATCGGAGGGGGGTGGGAGACCCAGTACTTC. This codes for CAIGGGWETQYF.

The rearrangement joins TRBV19 to TRBJ1-2, with D possibly matching TRBD1 (5 bases). The CDR3 is 15 amino acids. V dropped 5 bases and J dropped 8 bases, with 21 bases sitting between them. Germline V gene lookup returns CDR1 LNHDA and CDR2 SQIVND (reference sequence). CDR3 bases: TGTGCCAGTAGTCCCCCTGGGGGGGGAAATCACGGCTACACCTTC. It codes for CASSPPGGGNHGYTF.

This clonotype was observed a few times. The J gene is TRBJ1-5, the V gene TRBV30; tentatively, D is TRBD1 (5 bases). V was trimmed by 0 bases and J by 2 bases, leaving 14 bases between them. The germline CDR1 and CDR2 sequences are GTSNPN and SVGIG (reference sequence). This CDR3 contains 16 residues. CDR3 residues: CAWSVRGAGGNQPQHF. DNA of the CDR3: TGTGCCTGGAGTGTACGCGGGGCCGGCGGCAATCAGCCCCAGCATTTT.

This clonotype has at least ten counts. The chain recombines TRBV5-4 with TRBJ2-3; 15 positions agree with TRBD2. The germline V gene encodes CDR1 SGHNT and CDR2 YYREEE (reference sequence). V was clipped by 0 bases and J by 6 bases; unmatched bases: 2. This CDR3 is 16 amino acids long. CDR3 region: CASSLGGLAGGDTQYF. The CDR3 DNA is TGTGCCAGCAGCTTGGGAGGACTAGCGGGAGGGGATACGCAGTATTTT. The full variable domain, its missing parts supplied by reference TRBV5-4 and TRBJ2-3, is ETGVTQSPTHLIKTRGQQVTLRCSSQSGHNTVSWYQQALGQGPQFIFQYYREEENGRGNFPPRFSGLQFPNYSSELNVNALELDDSALYLCASSLGGLAGGDTQYFGPGTRLTVL.